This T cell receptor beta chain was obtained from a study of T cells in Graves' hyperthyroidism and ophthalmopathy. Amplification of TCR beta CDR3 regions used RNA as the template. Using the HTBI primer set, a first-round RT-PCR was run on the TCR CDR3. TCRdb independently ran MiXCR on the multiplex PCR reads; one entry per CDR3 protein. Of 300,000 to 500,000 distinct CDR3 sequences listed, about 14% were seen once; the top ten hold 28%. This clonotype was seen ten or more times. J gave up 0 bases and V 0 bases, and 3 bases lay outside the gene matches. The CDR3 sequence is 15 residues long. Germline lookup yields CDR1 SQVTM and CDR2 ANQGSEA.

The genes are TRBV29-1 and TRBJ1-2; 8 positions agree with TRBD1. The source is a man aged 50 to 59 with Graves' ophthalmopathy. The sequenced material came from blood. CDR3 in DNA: TGCAGCGTTGAAGACAGGGGGCTGGCTAACTATGGCTACACCTTC. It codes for CSVEDRGLANYGYTF.